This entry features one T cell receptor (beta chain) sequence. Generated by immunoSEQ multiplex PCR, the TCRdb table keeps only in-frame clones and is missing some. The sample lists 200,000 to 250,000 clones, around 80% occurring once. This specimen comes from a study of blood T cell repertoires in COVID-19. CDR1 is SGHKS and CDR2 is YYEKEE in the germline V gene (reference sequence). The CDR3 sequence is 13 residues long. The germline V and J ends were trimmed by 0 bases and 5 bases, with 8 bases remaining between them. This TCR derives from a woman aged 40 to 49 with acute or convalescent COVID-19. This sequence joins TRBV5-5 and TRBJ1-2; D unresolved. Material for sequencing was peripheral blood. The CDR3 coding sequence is TGTGCCAGCAGCTTGGATTCTAGTTATGGCTACACCTTC. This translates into CASSLDSSYGYTF.